These 8 T cell receptor beta chains originate from one sample sequenced in a study of CD8 T cells in ankylosing spondylitis. Using its own MiXCR run on the 5' RACE reads, TCRdb lists one record per CDR3 protein. In the table there are about 220,000 distinct CDR3 sequences, roughly a tenth of which are singletons. Sequenced sample: blood, either unsorted or a sorted T cell fraction (not recorded which). Every receptor here comes from a male donor with ankylosing spondylitis or in good health (not recorded which).

There are many counts of this clonotype. The chain is built from TRBV7-2 and TRBJ2-1; D uncertain. CDR1 is SGHTA, CDR2 FQGNSA, per germline. The CDR3 has 16 amino acids. V was shortened by 6 bases and J by 4 bases, with 19 bases between the two germline ends. CDR3 residues: CASSPPGSLYYNEQFF. CDR3 DNA sequence: TGTGCCAGCAGTCCTCCGGGTTCCCTCTATTACAATGAGCAGTTCTTC.

Ten or more counts support this clonotype. This chain uses TRBV5-1 with TRBJ2-7; a weak D match, TRBD2 (5 bases). This CDR3 has 14 amino acids. CDR1 is SGHRS and CDR2 is YFSETQ in the germline V gene. V was pared by 4 bases and J by 2 bases, with 13 bases between. The CDR3 loop is CASSTEGQAYEQYF. CDR3 in DNA: TGCGCCAGCAGCACAGAGGGCCAGGCCTACGAGCAGTACTTC.

The V gene is TRBV6-1, the J gene TRBJ2-7, with TRBD2 matching 12 bases. V shed 4 bases, J shed 1 base, and the junction held 8 bases outside the gene matches. The V gene's germline CDR1 is MNHNS and CDR2 SASEGT. The CDR3 is made up of 17 amino acids. The CDR3 loop is CASSGERGLAGSYEQYF. The CDR3 nucleotides are TGTGCCAGCAGTGGTGAAAGGGGACTAGCGGGTTCCTACGAGCAGTACTTC.

CDR3 region: CATSDTGTETQYF. CDR3 DNA sequence: TGTGCCACCAGTGATACAGGGACAGAGACCCAGTACTTC. The chain uses TRBV24-1 and TRBJ2-5; D possibly corresponds to TRBD1 (6 bases). The CDR3 contains 13 residues. CDR1 is KGHDR, CDR2 SFDVKD, per germline. V was pared by 3 bases and J by 4 bases, with 8 bases between.

In this sample, this clonotype turned up many times. The J gene is TRBJ1-5, the V gene TRBV28; D is unresolved. The germline gives CDR1 MDHEN, CDR2 SYDVKM. Trimming removed 3 bases from V and 5 bases from J, with 8 bases in between. This CDR3 spans 13 amino acids. The CDR3 sequence is CASSLDSDQPQHF. In DNA form, the CDR3 reads TGTGCCAGCAGTTTGGACTCGGATCAGCCCCAGCATTTT.

Comments on this clonotype: An end of the junction differs from the germline gene, which may be a read error. V and J are TRBV29-1 and TRBJ2-7; 12 nucleotides match TRBD2. Germline CDR1 and CDR2: SQVTM and ANQGSEA. CDR3 length: 14 amino acids. DNA of the CDR3: TGCATCGTTGGTGGACTAGCGGGGTCCAACGAGCAGTACTTC. Translating gives CIVGGLAGSNEQYF.

This clonotype showed up many times. The chain has TRBV20-1 and TRBJ2-2; 7 positions agree with TRBD1. This CDR3 is 14 amino acids long. The V segment lost 4 bases and the J segment 5 bases; nucleotides outside the gene matches: 7. Germline assignment: CDR1 DFQATT and CDR2 SNEGSKA (reference sequence). The CDR3 here is CSAKDRDVTGELFF. DNA for the CDR3: TGCAGTGCTAAAGACAGGGACGTAACCGGGGAGCTGTTTTTT.

J is TRBJ2-5 and V is TRBV7-6; possibly TRBD1 for D (6 bases). CDR1 is SGHVS, CDR2 FNYEAQ, per germline. V lost 2 bases, J lost 5 bases, and 9 bases lay in between. The CDR3 contains 13 residues. CDR3 residues: CASSLRGFETQYF. In DNA form, the CDR3 reads TGTGCCAGCAGCTTAAGGGGGTTTGAGACCCAGTACTTC.